The table lists the clone carrying this T cell receptor (beta chain) with a few counts. Its matching antigen is unknown. The data originate from a study of cytomegalovirus exposure and HLA in healthy donors. Study conclusions and caveats: Association of 16,951 TCR beta sequences with HLA alleles was found at 0.05 false discovery rate in a later analysis. Only CMV serostatus was available as immune exposure information. 164 TCR beta chains were listed as cytomegalovirus-associated.

Germline V gene sequence: CDR1 GTSNPN, CDR2 SVGIG (reference sequence). The CDR3 consists of 11 residues. Researchers ran the PCR with 60 Vbeta and 13 Jbeta primers. Here immunoSEQ multiplex PCR was the method, and the copy in TCRdb shows in-frame clones only, minus some. The data hold roughly 110,000 clones, with around 71% observed a single time. The origin of this receptor is a boy between 10 and 17 years old in good health and CMV-seronegative. The sequenced sample consisted of PBMCs. J is TRBJ2-5 and V is TRBV30, with D unresolved. The last part of the DNA fits TRBJ2-7 better; the J call may be wrong. CDR3 bases: TGTGCCTGGAGTGTACTCTACGAGCAGTACTTC. Its translation is CAWSVLYEQYF.